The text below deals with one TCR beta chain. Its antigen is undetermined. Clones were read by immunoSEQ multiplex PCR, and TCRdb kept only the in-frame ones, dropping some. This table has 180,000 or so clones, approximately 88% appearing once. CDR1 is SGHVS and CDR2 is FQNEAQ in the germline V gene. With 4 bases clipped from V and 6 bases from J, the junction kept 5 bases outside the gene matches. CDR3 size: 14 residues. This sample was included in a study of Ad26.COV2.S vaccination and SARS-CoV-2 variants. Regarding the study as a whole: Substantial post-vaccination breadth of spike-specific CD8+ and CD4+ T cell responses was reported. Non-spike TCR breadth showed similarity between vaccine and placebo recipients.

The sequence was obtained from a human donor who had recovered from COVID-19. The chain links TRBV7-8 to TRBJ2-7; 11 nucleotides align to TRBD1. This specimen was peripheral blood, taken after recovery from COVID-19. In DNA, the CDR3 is TGTGCCAGCAGCTCCGGGACAGGGGGGATCGAGCAGTACTTC. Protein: CASSSGTGGIEQYF. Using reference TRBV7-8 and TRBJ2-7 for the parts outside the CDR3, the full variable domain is GAGVSQSPRYKVAKRGQDVALRCDPISGHVSLFWYQQALGQGPEFLTYFQNEAQLDKSGLPSDRFFAERPEGSVSTLKIQRTQQEDSAVYLCASSSGTGGIEQYFGPGTRLTVT.